This T cell receptor (beta chain) was captured in a study of PD-L1 blockade in urothelial cancer. Study-level background: Twenty-five of 29 patients were males with bladder-origin urothelial cancer. Patients' prior chemotherapy regimens numbered 0 to 3. Treatment start was followed by blood analysis at 3 weeks (second dose) and again at 6 weeks. Study outcomes and limitations: Tumor-associated clones in blood expanded more at 3 weeks in durable-benefit patients.

V gave up 4 bases and J gave up 4 bases, with 13 bases separating them. The CDR3 totals 14 residues. From germline, CDR1 is MGHRA and CDR2 YSYEKL. Notes on this clone: As yet, its antigen is unknown.

The table came from immunoSEQ multiplex PCR; TCRdb's copy has only in-frame clones and leaves some out. The sample has 38,000 or so clones, about four fifths seen once; the top ten hold 15% to 20%. This clonotype was sampled from a man in his sixties with urothelial cancer. J is TRBJ1-1 and V is TRBV4-1; D uncertain. The starting material was PBMCs, obtained around atezolizumab (anti-PD-L1) treatment. CDR3 region: CASSLPTRGTEAFF. The CDR3 bases are TGCGCCAGCAGCCTCCCTACCCGGGGCACTGAAGCTTTCTTT.